These 13 T cell receptor beta chains came from one sample sequenced in a study of post-analysis software for immune sequencing data. Researchers reported that TCR beta cDNA libraries carried unique molecular identifiers. TCRdb independently ran MiXCR on the PCR reads; one entry per CDR3 protein. Among roughly 870,000 distinct CDR3 sequences, about 53% were seen once, and the ten largest hold approximately 4.3%. No antigen has been identified for these receptors. Findings and limits, study-wide: Roughly 5 TRBV segments, TRBV5-6, TRBV5-1 and TRBV20-1 among them, were found more frequent in patients than controls.

The source material was blood. The receptors shown here come from a girl aged 5 to 17 with multiple sclerosis.

This clonotype was seen a few times. The chain recombines TRBV12-3 or TRBV12-4 with TRBJ2-3, with 8 bases that match TRBD1. The J segment lost 5 bases and the V segment lost 2 bases, leaving 9 bases of the junction unmatched. The CDR3 contains 16 residues. The CDR3 DNA follows: TGTGCCAGCAGTTTAATGGGCAGGGGGCCAAAAGATACGCAGTATTTT. It encodes CASSLMGRGPKDTQYF.

The chain is built from TRBV5-1 and TRBJ2-7; D may be TRBD1 (7 bases). The closer fit of TRBJ2-1 to the DNA end suggests the J call may be wrong. In germline, CDR1 is SGHRS, CDR2 YFSETQ. There are 15 residues in the CDR3. CDR3 sequence (DNA): TGCGCCAGCAGCTTCGGACAGGCGGGGTGGGATGAGCAGTTCTTC. Protein: CASSFGQAGWDEQFF.

This chain links TRBV15 with TRBJ2-7, with D uncertain. Trimming pared 0 bases from V and 0 bases from J, leaving 9 bases between. CDR1 LNHNV and CDR2 YYDKDF come from the germline V gene (reference sequence). The CDR3 has 15 residues. The CDR3 sequence: CATSRDRVTSYEQYF. DNA for the CDR3: TGTGCCACCAGCAGAGATAGGGTAACCTCCTACGAGCAGTACTTC.

V is TRBV20-1 and J is TRBJ2-7; D not resolved. This CDR3 is 13 amino acids long. Trimming removed 6 bases from V and 4 bases from J, with 16 bases in between. Germline V gene data show CDR1 as DFQATT and CDR2 as SNEGSKA (reference sequence). CDR3 in DNA: TGCAGTGCGTCGCCTATCCCTGCTTACGAGCAGTACTTC. As protein: CSASPIPAYEQYF.

The chain has TRBV4-2 and TRBJ2-7, with TRBD2 identical over 10 bases. The CDR3 length is 17 residues. The germline V gene has CDR1 LGHNA and CDR2 YNFKEQ. The ends lost 0 bases at V and 2 bases at J; junction bases unmatched: 7. The CDR3 sequence: CASSQDSPAGGPYEQYF. CDR3 nucleotide sequence: TGTGCCAGCAGCCAAGATTCCCCAGCGGGGGGGCCCTACGAGCAGTACTTC.

This clonotype was found a few times. The chain recombines TRBV7-6 with TRBJ2-1; D may be TRBD2 (6 bases). The CDR3 has 18 residues. V lost 3 bases and J lost 7, with 25 bases in between. Germline lookup yields CDR1 SGHVS and CDR2 FNYEAQ. CDR3 coding DNA: TGTGCCAGCAGCTTCCCGACCGGCGGGGTCCCCCACCGGAATGAGCAGTTCTTC. Its protein product is CASSFPTGGVPHRNEQFF.

The chain recombines TRBV10-3 with TRBJ1-2, with TRBD1 matching over 11 bases. The CDR3 is 13 amino acids. Germline assignment: CDR1 ENHRY and CDR2 SYGVKD. The J segment lost 8 bases and the V segment lost 6 bases, leaving 5 bases of the junction unmatched. CDR3 sequence reads: CAISRDRGSGYTF. CDR3 nucleotides: TGTGCCATCAGCCGGGACAGGGGGAGCGGCTACACCTTC.

The chain uses TRBV5-1 and TRBJ2-6, with D perhaps matching TRBD1 (5 bases). In germline, CDR1 is SGHRS, CDR2 YFSETQ. The CDR3 totals 15 residues. V lost 6 bases to trimming and J lost 2 bases, with 12 bases between them. CDR3 residues: CASKVGAAGANVLTF. The DNA of the CDR3 is TGCGCCAGCAAGGTTGGGGCAGCTGGGGCCAACGTCCTGACTTTC.

V gene TRBV12-3 or TRBV12-4 combines with J gene TRBJ1-2; D not certain. V was trimmed by 6 bases and J by 8 bases, leaving 16 bases between them. The CDR3 is 13 amino acids. The CDR3: CASRSTPAGGYTF. CDR3 coding DNA: TGTGCCAGCAGGTCGACACCAGCGGGGGGCTACACCTTC.

The chain combines TRBV29-1 with TRBJ2-5, with TRBD1 matching 12 bases. The J call may be incorrect, as the DNA end agrees better with TRBJ2-7. CDR3 length: 16 amino acids. Germline V gene lookup returns CDR1 SQVTM and CDR2 ANQGSEA. CDR3 DNA sequence: TGCAGCGTGGCTCCGGGACAGGGGGCTTCTGGGTACGAGCAGTACTTC. It codes for CSVAPGQGASGYEQYF.

This chain connects TRBV11-2 to TRBJ2-1; D unresolved. Deletions cut 4 bases from V and 0 bases from J, with 10 bases between. Looked up from germline, CDR1 is SGHAT and CDR2 is FQNNGV. The CDR3 runs 15 residues. Here the CDR3 DNA reads TGTGCCAGCAGCTACTTAATGAGCTCCTACAATGAGCAGTTCTTC. It encodes CASSYLMSSYNEQFF.

The genes are TRBV7-9 and TRBJ1-4; 7 nucleotides align to TRBD1. The V gene end was trimmed by 5 bases and the J gene end by 7 bases; junction bases not matched to a gene: 10. The CDR3 extends over 15 amino acids. From germline, CDR1 is SEHNR and CDR2 FQNEAQ (reference sequence). CDR3 loop: CASSLTRRGLEKLFF. As DNA, the CDR3 is TGTGCCAGCAGCCTAACGCGAAGGGGGCTTGAAAAACTGTTTTTT.

V and J are TRBV20-1 and TRBJ2-5; 11 bases are a match to TRBD2. The germline gives CDR1 DFQATT, CDR2 SNEGSKA (reference sequence). The CDR3 runs to 15 residues. The J segment lost 5 bases and the V segment lost 3 bases, leaving 8 bases of the junction unmatched. Here the CDR3 reads CSASLLAGGPETQYF. In DNA, the CDR3 is TGCAGTGCTAGTCTTTTAGCGGGGGGGCCTGAGACCCAGTACTTC.